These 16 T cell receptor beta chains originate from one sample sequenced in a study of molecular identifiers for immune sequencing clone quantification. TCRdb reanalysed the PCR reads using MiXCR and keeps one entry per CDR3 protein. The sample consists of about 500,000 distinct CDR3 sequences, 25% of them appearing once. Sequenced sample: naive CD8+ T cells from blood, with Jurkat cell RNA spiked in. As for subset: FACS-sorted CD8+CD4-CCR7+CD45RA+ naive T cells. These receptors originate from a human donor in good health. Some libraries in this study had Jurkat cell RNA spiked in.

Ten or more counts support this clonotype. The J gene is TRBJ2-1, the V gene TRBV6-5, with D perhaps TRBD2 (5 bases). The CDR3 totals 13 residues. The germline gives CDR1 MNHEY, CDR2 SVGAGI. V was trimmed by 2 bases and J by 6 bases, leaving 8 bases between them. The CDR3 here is CASSYGSRNEQFF. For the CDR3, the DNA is TGTGCCAGCAGTTACGGGAGCCGCAATGAGCAGTTCTTC.

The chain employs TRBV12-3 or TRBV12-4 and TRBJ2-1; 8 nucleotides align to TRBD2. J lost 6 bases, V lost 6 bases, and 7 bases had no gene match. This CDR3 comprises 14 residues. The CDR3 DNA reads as TGTGCCAGCAGCTTGGGCGGGAGGATCAATGAGCAGTTCTTC. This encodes CASSLGGRINEQFF.

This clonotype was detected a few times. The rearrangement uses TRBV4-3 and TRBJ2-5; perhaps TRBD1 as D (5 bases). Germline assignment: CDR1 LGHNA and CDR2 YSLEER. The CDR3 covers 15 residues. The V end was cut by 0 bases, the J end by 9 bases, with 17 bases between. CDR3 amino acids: CASSQERLRVHAQYF. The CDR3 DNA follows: TGCGCCAGCAGCCAAGAGCGACTCAGGGTTCACGCCCAGTACTTC.

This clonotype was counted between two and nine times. The CDR3 nucleotides are TGTGCCAGTAGTATAGGACTAGCGTACAATGAGCAGTTCTTC. It specifies CASSIGLAYNEQFF. The chain is built from TRBV19 and TRBJ2-1, with 8 nucleotides matching TRBD2. V lost 1 base and J lost 4; bases outside the gene matches: 0. The CDR3 contains 14 residues. Germline V gives CDR1 LNHDA, CDR2 SQIVND (reference sequence).

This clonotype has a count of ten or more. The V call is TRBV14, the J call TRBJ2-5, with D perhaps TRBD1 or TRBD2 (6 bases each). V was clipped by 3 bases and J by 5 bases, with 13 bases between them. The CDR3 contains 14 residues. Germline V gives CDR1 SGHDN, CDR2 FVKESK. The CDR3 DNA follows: TGTGCCAGCAGCCAGGAAGGGGGACTTGAGACCCAGTACTTC. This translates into CASSQEGGLETQYF.

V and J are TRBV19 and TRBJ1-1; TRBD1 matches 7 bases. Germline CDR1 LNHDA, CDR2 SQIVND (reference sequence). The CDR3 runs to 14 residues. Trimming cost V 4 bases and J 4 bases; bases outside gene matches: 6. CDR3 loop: CASSTRTGRTEAFF. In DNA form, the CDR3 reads TGTGCCAGTAGTACCCGGACAGGCCGCACTGAAGCTTTCTTT.

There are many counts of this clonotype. The CDR3 bases are TGCAGCGTTGATCAGGGGTCTGCTGAAGCTTTCTTT. Translation: CSVDQGSAEAFF. The chain is built from TRBV29-1 and TRBJ1-1; the D gene is possibly TRBD1 (6 bases). Germline values: CDR1 SQVTM, CDR2 ANQGSEA. V lost 3 bases and J lost 6, with 11 bases in between. CDR3 length equals 12 residues.

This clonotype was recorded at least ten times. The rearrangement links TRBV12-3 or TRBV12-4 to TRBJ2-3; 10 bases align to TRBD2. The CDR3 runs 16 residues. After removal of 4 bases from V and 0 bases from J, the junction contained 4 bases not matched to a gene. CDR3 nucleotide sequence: TGTGCCAGCAGTTCACCGGGACTAGCGAGCACAGATACGCAGTATTTT. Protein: CASSSPGLASTDTQYF.

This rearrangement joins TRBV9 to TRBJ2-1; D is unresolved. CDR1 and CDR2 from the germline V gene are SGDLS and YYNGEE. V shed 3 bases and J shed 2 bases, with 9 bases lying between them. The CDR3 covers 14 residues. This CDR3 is CASSADAAYNEQFF. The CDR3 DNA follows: TGTGCCAGCAGCGCCGACGCCGCCTACAATGAGCAGTTCTTC.

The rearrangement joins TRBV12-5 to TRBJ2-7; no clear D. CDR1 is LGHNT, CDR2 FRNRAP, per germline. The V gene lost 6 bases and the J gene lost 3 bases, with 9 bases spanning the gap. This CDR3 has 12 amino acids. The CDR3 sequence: CASGSGRYEQYF. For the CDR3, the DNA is TGTGCTAGTGGCTCGGGCCGCTACGAGCAGTACTTC.

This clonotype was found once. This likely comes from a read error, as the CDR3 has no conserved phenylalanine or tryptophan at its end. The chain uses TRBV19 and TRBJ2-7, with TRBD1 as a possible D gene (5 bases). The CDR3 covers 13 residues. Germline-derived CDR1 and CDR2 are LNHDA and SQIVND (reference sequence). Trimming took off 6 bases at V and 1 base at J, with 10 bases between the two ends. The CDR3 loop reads CASRDIPSYEQYL. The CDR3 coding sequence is TGTGCCAGTAGGGACATCCCGTCCTACGAGCAGTACCTC.

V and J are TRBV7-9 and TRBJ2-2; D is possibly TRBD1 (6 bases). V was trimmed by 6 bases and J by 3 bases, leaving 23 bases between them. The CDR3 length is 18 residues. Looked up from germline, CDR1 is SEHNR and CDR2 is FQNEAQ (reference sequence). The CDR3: CASRQSTGTPSDTGELFF. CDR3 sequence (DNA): TGTGCCAGCAGGCAATCGACAGGAACCCCCTCGGACACCGGGGAGCTGTTTTTT.

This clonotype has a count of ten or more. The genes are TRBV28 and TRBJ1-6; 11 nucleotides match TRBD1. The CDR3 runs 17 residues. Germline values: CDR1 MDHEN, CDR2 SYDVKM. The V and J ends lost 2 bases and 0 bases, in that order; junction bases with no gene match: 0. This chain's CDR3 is CASSLGTGGSYNSPLHF. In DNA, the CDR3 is TGTGCCAGCAGTTTAGGGACAGGGGGCTCCTATAATTCACCCCTCCACTTT.

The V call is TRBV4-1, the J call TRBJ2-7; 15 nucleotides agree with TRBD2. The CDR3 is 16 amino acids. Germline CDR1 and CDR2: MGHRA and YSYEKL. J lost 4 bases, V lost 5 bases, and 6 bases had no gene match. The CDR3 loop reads CASSSGLAGGQYEQYF. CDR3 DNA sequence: TGCGCCAGCAGCTCCGGACTAGCGGGAGGGCAGTACGAGCAGTACTTC.

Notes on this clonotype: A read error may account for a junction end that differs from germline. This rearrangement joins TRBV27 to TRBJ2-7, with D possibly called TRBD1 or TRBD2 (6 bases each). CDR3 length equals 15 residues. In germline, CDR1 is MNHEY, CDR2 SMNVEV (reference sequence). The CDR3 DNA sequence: TGTGCCAGCCGTCCCACGGGGGCCCAAGCCTACGCGCAGTCCTTC. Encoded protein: CASRPTGAQAYAQSF.

The CDR3 nucleotides read TGTGCCAGCAGCTACCTCTCCGGCTACGAGCAGTACTTC. Protein: CASSYLSGYEQYF. This chain connects TRBV7-8 to TRBJ2-7, with no clear D. The germline V gene has CDR1 SGHVS and CDR2 FQNEAQ. The V end was cut by 4 bases, the J end by 3 bases, with 10 bases between. The CDR3 has 13 amino acids.